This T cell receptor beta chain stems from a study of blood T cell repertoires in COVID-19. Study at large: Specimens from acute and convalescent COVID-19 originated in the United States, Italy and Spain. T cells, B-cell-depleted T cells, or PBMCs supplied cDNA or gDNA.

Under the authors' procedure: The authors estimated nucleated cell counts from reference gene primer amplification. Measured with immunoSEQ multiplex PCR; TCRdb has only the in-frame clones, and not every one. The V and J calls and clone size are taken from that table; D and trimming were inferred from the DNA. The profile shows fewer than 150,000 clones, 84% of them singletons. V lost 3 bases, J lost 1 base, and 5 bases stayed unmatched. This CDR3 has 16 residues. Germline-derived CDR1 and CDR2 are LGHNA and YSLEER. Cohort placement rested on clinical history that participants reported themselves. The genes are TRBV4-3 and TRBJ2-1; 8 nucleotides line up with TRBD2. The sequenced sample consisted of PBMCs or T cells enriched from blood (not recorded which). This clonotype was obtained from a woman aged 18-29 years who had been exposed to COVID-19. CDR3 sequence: CASSHLSGTSYNEQFF. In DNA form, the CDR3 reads TGCGCCAGCAGCCACCTTAGCGGGACATCCTACAATGAGCAGTTCTTC.